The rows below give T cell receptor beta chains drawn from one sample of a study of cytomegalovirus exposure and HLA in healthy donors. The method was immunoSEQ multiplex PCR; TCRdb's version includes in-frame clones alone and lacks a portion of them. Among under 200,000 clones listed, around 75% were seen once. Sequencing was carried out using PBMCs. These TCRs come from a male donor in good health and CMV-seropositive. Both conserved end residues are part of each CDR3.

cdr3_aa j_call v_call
CASSLSQQNQQYF TRBJ2-7 TRBV7-6
CATKGATNTEAFF TRBJ1-1 TRBV6-5
CASSLRQGWAEAFF TRBJ1-1 TRBV19
CASRLNRGHNTGELFF TRBJ2-2 TRBV12-2
CASSFEGNSPLHF TRBJ1-6 TRBV5-4
CASSPTGISSGYTF TRBJ1-2 TRBV19
CASSPGLARPGTQYF TRBJ2-3 TRBV7-2
CASSHATMSEKLFF TRBJ1-4 TRBV4-1
CASSQGRGGQPQHF TRBJ1-5 TRBV5-6
CASSHRGDTEAFF TRBJ1-1 TRBV11-1
CASSWGGTSSYEQYF TRBJ2-7 TRBV5-1
CASSSGGDEQYF TRBJ2-7 TRBV7-6
CSDSGTGDNEQFF TRBJ2-1 TRBV29-1
CATSRGNRGNEKLFF TRBJ1-4 TRBV15
CASSLRTGPRREQFF TRBJ2-1 TRBV5-6
CASSLGGQGGETQYF TRBJ2-5 TRBV7-7
CASSLGQGAYEQYF TRBJ2-7 TRBV7-3
CASSPGTSGTSAGELFF TRBJ2-2 TRBV4-2
CAWSVEAGYTF TRBJ1-2 TRBV30
CASSSTTGPRNQPQHF TRBJ1-5 TRBV7-6
CASSFPLADSNTGELFF TRBJ2-2 TRBV11-2
CASSLETGGLYEQYF TRBJ2-7 TRBV27
CASSLGQFTDTQYF TRBJ2-3 TRBV11-2
CASSGTSGEETQYF TRBJ2-5 TRBV18
CAISGVGQRETQYF TRBJ2-5 TRBV10-3
CASSSRTSGQRETQYF TRBJ2-5 TRBV7-2
CASSARSYGYTF TRBJ1-2 TRBV11-2
CASSPFYQGSYGYTF TRBJ1-2 TRBV6-5
CASSPQGEGEAFF TRBJ1-1 TRBV18
CASSLVRQDGYTF TRBJ1-2 TRBV7-2
CAIGDRVNEQYF TRBJ2-7 TRBV10-3
CASSVEDRLNTGELFF TRBJ2-2 TRBV6-4
CASSSILDRFTDTQYF TRBJ2-3 TRBV28
CASGLTGGTEAFF TRBJ1-1 TRBV12-5
CASSSFTGTSGGPFQETQYF TRBJ2-5 TRBV27
CAWSVGSGRVYEQFF TRBJ2-1 TRBV30
CASSPPNRGLQETQYF TRBJ2-5 TRBV11-1
CASSLNPRDGRNEKLFF TRBJ1-4 TRBV9
CASSQALQPNTEAFF TRBJ1-1 TRBV4-3
CASSHPGGGFDEQFF TRBJ2-1 TRBV7-9
CASSLSRGTDTQYF TRBJ2-3 TRBV5-1
CASSQVVLGGGGPNTGELFF TRBJ2-2 TRBV4-3
CASGIRGGMNTEAFF TRBJ1-1 TRBV19
CATQYKTGRQYF TRBJ2-7 TRBV15
CSSSLPTSGGYEQYF TRBJ2-7 TRBV7-9
CASSLTGGRVTDTQYF TRBJ2-3 TRBV11-2
CASSKRTGSSYNEQFF TRBJ2-1 TRBV21-1
CASRITSSTSTDTQYF TRBJ2-3 TRBV28